The clone carrying this T cell receptor beta chain was observed a handful of times. This sample is drawn from a study of early T cells in non-severe SARS-CoV-2 infection. Looking at the study overall: Alpha and beta chains were unpaired, from unsorted whole-blood bulk RNA.

J was trimmed by 3 bases and V by 10 bases; bases with no gene match: 16. From germline, CDR1 is SEHNR and CDR2 FQNEAQ (reference sequence). The CDR3 extends over 17 amino acids. Tagging with unique molecular identifiers was applied to individual cDNA molecules. MiXCR was run by TCRdb on the 5' RACE reads, yielding one entry per CDR3 protein. This sample has 70,000 to 85,000 distinct CDR3 sequences, with about 12% found just once. The sequence was obtained from an adult who was a healthcare worker with PCR-confirmed SARS-CoV-2 infection or an uninfected control (not recorded which). Source material: whole blood. J is TRBJ2-2 and V is TRBV7-9; TRBD1 agrees at 8 bases. The CDR3 nucleotides read TGTGCCACCACTGCGTCGAGGGGACAGGAGTACACCGGGGAGCTGTTTTTT. Encoded protein: CATTASRGQEYTGELFF.